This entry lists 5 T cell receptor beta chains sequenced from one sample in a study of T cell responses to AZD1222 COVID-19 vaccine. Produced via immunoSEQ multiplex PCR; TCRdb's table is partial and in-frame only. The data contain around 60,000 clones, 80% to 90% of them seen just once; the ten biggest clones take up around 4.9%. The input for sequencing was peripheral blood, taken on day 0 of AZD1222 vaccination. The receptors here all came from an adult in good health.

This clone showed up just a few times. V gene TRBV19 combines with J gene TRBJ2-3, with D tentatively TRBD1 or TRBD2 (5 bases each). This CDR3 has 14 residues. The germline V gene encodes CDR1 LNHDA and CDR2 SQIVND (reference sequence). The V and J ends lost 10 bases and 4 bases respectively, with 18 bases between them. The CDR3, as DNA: TGTGCCACCAGAGAGGGGCTGATGTCAGATACGCAGTATTTT. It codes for CATREGLMSDTQYF.

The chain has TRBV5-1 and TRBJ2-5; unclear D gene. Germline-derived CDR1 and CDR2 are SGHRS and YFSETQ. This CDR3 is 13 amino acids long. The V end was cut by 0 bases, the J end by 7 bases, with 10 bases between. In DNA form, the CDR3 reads TGCGCCAGCAGCTTGGAGAACCTCGGGACCCAGTACTTC. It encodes CASSLENLGTQYF.

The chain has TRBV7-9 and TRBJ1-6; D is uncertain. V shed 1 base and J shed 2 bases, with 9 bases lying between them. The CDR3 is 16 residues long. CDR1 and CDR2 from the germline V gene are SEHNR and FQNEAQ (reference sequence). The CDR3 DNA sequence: TGTGCCAGCAGCTTAGAACGGGCTACCTATAATTCACCCCTCCACTTT. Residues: CASSLERATYNSPLHF. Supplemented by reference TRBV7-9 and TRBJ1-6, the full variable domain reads DTGVSQNPRHKITKRGQNVTFRCDPISEHNRLYWYRQTLGQGPEFLTYFQNEAQLEKSRLLSDRFSAERPKGSFSTLEIQRTEQGDSAMYLCASSLERATYNSPLHFGNGTRLTVT.

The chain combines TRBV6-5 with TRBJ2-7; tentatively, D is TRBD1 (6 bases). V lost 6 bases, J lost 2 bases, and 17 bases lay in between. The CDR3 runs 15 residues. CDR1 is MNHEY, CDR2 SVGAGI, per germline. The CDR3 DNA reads TGTGCCAGCAGCTTCGGCAGGGGCAGGGCCTACGAGCAGTACTTC. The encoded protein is CASSFGRGRAYEQYF.

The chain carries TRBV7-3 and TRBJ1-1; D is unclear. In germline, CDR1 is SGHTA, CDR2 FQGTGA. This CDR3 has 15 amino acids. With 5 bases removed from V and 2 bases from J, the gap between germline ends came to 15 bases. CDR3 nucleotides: TGTGCCAGCAGCCAGACATCCAGGCTCAACACTGAAGCTTTCTTT. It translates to CASSQTSRLNTEAFF. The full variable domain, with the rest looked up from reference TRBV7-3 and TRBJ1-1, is GAGVSQTPSNKVTEKGKYVELRCDPISGHTALYWYRQSLGQGPEFLIYFQGTGAADDSGLPNDRFFAVRPEGSVSTLKIQRTERGDSAVYLCASSQTSRLNTEAFFGQGTRLTVV.